This TCR beta chain was retrieved from a study of T cells in localized non-small cell lung cancer. The protocol was immunoSEQ multiplex PCR, while the TCRdb copy is restricted to in-frame clones and leaves out a portion. The sample carries about 2,000 clones, 20% to 25% recorded once. Germline V lookup: CDR1 LNHDA, CDR2 SQIVND (reference sequence). V was pared by 4 bases and J by 10 bases, with 10 bases between. This CDR3 is 12 amino acids long. The study, taken as a whole, reports: Because researchers sequenced only one region of the tumor, heterogeneity is still possible.

Turning to this clone: What it recognizes is unknown.

This receptor was identified in a male donor aged 60 or older with stage II lung adenocarcinoma. The sample here was lung tumor tissue, taken before any cancer treatment. V usage is TRBV19 and J usage is TRBJ1-4; D is possibly TRBD1 (6 bases). The CDR3 spells CASSTGEGKLFF. Here the CDR3 DNA reads TGTGCCAGTAGTACAGGGGAAGGAAAACTGTTTTTT.